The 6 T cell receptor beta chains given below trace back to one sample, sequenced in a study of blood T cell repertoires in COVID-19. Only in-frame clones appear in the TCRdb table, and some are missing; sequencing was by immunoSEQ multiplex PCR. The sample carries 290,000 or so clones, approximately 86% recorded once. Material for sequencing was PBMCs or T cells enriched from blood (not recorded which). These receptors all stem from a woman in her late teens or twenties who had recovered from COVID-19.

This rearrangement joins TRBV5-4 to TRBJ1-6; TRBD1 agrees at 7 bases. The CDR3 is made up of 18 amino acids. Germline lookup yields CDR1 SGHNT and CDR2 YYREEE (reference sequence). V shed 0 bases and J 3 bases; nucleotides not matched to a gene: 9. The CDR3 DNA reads TGTGCCAGCAGCTTGGGACAGGGTGTGGGGCTCTATAATTCACCCCTCCACTTT. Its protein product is CASSLGQGVGLYNSPLHF. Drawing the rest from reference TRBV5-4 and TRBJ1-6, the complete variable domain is ETGVTQSPTHLIKTRGQQVTLRCSSQSGHNTVSWYQQALGQGPQFIFQYYREEENGRGNFPPRFSGLQFPNYSSELNVNALELDDSALYLCASSLGQGVGLYNSPLHFGNGTRLTVT.

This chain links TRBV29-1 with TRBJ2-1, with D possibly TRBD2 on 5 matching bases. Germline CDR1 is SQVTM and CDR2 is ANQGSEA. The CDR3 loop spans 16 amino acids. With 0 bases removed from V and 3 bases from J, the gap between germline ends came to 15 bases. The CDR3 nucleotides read TGCAGCGTTGAAGATCGGAGCGGACCAATCTACAATGAGCAGTTCTTC. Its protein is CSVEDRSGPIYNEQFF.

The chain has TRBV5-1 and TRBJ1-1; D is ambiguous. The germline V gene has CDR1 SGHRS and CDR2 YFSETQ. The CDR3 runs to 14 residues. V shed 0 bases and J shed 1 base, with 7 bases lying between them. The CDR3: CASSLVAENTEAFF. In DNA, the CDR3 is TGCGCCAGCAGCTTGGTAGCTGAGAACACTGAAGCTTTCTTT.

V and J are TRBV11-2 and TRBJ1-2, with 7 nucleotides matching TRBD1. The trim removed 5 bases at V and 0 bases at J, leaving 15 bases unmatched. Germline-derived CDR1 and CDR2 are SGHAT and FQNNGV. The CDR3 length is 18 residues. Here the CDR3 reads CASSPLQGQLFTNYGYTF. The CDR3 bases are TGTGCCAGCAGCCCCTTACAGGGACAGCTTTTTACTAACTATGGCTACACCTTC.

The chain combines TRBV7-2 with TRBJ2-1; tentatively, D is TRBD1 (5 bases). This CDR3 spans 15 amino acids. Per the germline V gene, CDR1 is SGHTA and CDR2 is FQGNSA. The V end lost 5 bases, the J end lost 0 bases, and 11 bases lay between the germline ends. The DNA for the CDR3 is TGTGCCAGCAGCCAAGGGGCCTTCTCCTACAATGAGCAGTTCTTC. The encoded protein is CASSQGAFSYNEQFF.

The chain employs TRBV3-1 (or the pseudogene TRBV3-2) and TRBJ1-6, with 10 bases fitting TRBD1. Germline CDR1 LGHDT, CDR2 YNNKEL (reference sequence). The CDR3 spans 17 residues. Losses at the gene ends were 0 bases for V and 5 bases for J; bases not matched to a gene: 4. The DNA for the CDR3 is TGTGCCAGCAGCCAAGATAGGACAGGGGGGGATAATTCACCCCTCCACTTT. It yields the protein CASSQDRTGGDNSPLHF.